This TCR beta chain emerged from a study of T cells of healthy individuals listed by TCRdb under 2018. This clonotype was seen only a few times. Which antigen it targets is not known. No quality values exist for individual bases; no much larger clone is one base distant. CDR1 and CDR2, per the germline V gene, are MGHDK and SYGVNS. The CDR3 runs 10 residues from the cysteine to the phenylalanine. The sequence is cut down to CDR3 DNA, 30 bases in frame from base 1. V and J lose 3 bases and 10 bases, and a span of 4 bases separates them. Library preparation employed 5' RACE. The sequencer was an Illumina MiSeq. The raw public data were reprocessed by TCRdb itself: fastp quality trimming at Q25, MiXCR clonotype calling, in-frame beta chains only. Duplicate CDR3 protein sequences are folded into a single record with the most common DNA and genes. Within this sample are 63,000 or so distinct CDR3 sequences, with roughly 16% of them counted one time only. The ten largest account for approximately 4.6% of the sample.

The chain joins TRBV25-1 to TRBJ2-1; the D gene remains uncertain. The sequence was obtained from a human donor in good health. The CDR3 protein sequence reads: CASSDFEQFF. The DNA sequence is given as TGTGCCAGCAGTGACTTCGAGCAGTTCTTC.